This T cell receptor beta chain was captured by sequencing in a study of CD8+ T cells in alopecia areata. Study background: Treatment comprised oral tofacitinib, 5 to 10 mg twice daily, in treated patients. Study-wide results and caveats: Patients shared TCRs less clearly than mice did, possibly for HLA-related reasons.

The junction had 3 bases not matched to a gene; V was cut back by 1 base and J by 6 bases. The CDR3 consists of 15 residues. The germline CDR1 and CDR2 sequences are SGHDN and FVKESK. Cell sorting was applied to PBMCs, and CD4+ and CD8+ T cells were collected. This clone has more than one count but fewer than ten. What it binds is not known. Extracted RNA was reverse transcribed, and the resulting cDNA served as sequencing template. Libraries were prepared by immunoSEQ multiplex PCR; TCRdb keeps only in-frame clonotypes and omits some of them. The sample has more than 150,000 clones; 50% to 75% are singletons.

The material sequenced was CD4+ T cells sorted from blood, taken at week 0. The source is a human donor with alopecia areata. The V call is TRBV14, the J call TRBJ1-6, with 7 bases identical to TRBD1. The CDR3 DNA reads TGTGCCAGCAGCCAAGGACAGGGAGCTAATTCACCCCTCCACTTT. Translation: CASSQGQGANSPLHF. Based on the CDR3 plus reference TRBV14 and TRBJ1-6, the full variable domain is EAGVTQFPSHSVIEKGQTVTLRCDPISGHDNLYWYRRVMGKEIKFLLHFVKESKQDESGMPNNRFLAERTGGTYSTLKVQPAELEDSGVYFCASSQGQGANSPLHFGNGTRLTVT.